This is a list of T cell receptor beta chains from one sample in a study of cytomegalovirus exposure and HLA in healthy donors. Libraries were prepared by immunoSEQ multiplex PCR; TCRdb keeps only in-frame clonotypes and omits some of them. The sample carries 55,000 to 75,000 clones, 90% to 97% recorded once. The sample consisted of PBMCs. The receptors come from a young woman in good health and CMV-seronegative. Each CDR3 is given with its conserved first and last residue. A D gene is named only where the DNA matches it firmly. A clone size is listed for some rows: how often the clone was seen (once, few, many), or a class if it is expanded.

TRBJ2-3 TRBV6-1 TRBD2 - TGTGCCAGCAGCTCGGGAGGGGATACAGATACGCAGTATTTT CASSSGGDTDTQYF
TRBJ1-2 TRBV5-4 - - TGTGCCAGCACCCTGGTGGGCAGGGGAAACTATGGCTACACCTTC CASTLVGRGNYGYTF
TRBJ2-2 TRBV9 TRBD2 - TGTGCCAGCAACCCCCCCCTAGCGGGAGGGCCTAACGGGGAGCTGTTTTTT CASNPPLAGGPNGELFF
TRBJ2-7 TRBV19 TRBD1 - TGTGCCAGCTCCGGGACAGCGAGCTCCTACGAGCAGTACTTC CASSGTASSYEQYF
TRBJ1-2 TRBV6-6 TRBD1 - TGTGCCAGCGGGGACCGCCTTAAGACAGGGGGGTATGGCTACACCTTC CASGDRLKTGGYGYTF
TRBJ2-5 TRBV25-1 - - TGTGCCAGCAGTGAAGGGGAGAGCGGCCAAGAGACCCAGTACTTC CASSEGESGQETQYF
TRBJ2-1 TRBV18 TRBD2 - TGTGCCAGCTCACCGGGACTACTCAGCTCCTACAATGAGCAGTTCTTC CASSPGLLSSYNEQFF
TRBJ2-6 TRBV4-3 - - TGCGCCAGCAGCCAAGAGGTCGGGTCCGGGGCCAACGTCCTGACTTTC CASSQEVGSGANVLTF
TRBJ2-7 TRBV15 - once TGTGCCACCAGCAGAGTCCCCCGGTCCACCTACGAGCAGTACTTC CATSRVPRSTYEQYF
TRBJ2-3 TRBV9 TRBD2 - TGTGCCAGCAGCCCCACTAGCGGTCCCACAGATACGCAGTATTTT CASSPTSGPTDTQYF
TRBJ2-7 TRBV28 - - TGTGCCAGCAGTACGACAGCAACCACCTCCTACGAGCAGTACTTC CASSTTATTSYEQYF
TRBJ2-2 TRBV6-1 TRBD2 - TGTGCCAGCAGAGAACTAGCGGGGGCCCCGAACACCGGGGAGCTGTTTTTT CASRELAGAPNTGELFF
TRBJ1-3 TRBV19 - few TGTGCCAGTAGTGAACGGGCCCGAGGAGGGAACACCATATATTTT CASSERARGGNTIYF
TRBJ2-7 TRBV9 TRBD1 - TGTGCCAGCAGCGGAGGGGGCCCCTACGAGCAGTACTTC CASSGGGPYEQYF
TRBJ2-5 TRBV11-2 TRBD2 - TGTGCCAGCAGCTCCCAACTAGCGGGAGGGGGGACCCAGTACTTC CASSSQLAGGGTQYF
TRBJ2-7 TRBV4-3 - - TGCGCCAGCAGCCAAGGGGGACGGGGGGCTCTCTACGAGCAGTACTTC CASSQGGRGALYEQYF
TRBJ2-1 TRBV6-1 TRBD1 - TGTGCCAGCAGTGAAGGACAGGGGTACTACAATGAGCAGTTCTTC CASSEGQGYYNEQFF